This T cell receptor beta chain was observed in a study of shared clonotypes between healthy human individuals. About the research overall: A couple of women and three men aged 18 to 49 made up the donors.

TCRdb's table, derived via immunoSEQ multiplex PCR, lists solely in-frame clones and lacks some. The sample carries around 2.5 million clones, roughly 93% recorded once. The CDR3 runs 16 residues. The germline V gene has CDR1 MDHEN and CDR2 SYDVKM. V lost 5 bases and J lost 6; bases outside the gene matches: 10. The sample was naive CD4+ T cells from PBMCs. As for subset: CD45RA+ positively selected. The TCR originated in a man younger than 35 in good health. Some clones in this sample may be carry-over from other donors' samples. The chain uses TRBV28 and TRBJ1-2; 12 positions match TRBD1. The chain's CDR3 is CASSPGTGGFVHGYTF. CDR3 nucleotide sequence: TGTGCCAGCAGTCCCGGGACAGGGGGCTTCGTCCATGGCTACACCTTC.